This entry lists 32 T cell receptor beta chains sequenced from one sample in a study of T cell changes during pregnancy in multiple sclerosis (dated by TCRdb to the late 2010s). The library relied on the immunoSEQ multiplex PCR assay. The immuneACCESS repertoire file appears here via TCRdb, limited to in-frame rearrangements. These files lack a portion of the clones; in checked studies, under half of the deficit traces to unresolved V genes, and the cause of the others is not known. In this sample the table shows some 71,000 clones, just over 90% of which occur a single time. Roughly 1.5% of the sample is taken by the ten largest. Sequencing was performed on peripheral blood, taken in the third trimester of pregnancy. All receptors come from a female donor with multiple sclerosis, enrolled in a pregnancy study.

The chain links TRBV5-4 to TRBJ2-3, with TRBD2 matching over 12 bases. The J segment lost 5 bases and the V segment lost 0 bases, leaving 1 base of the junction unmatched. The CDR3 spans 15 residues. Germline-derived CDR1 and CDR2 are SGHNT and YYREEE (reference sequence). In DNA form, the CDR3 reads TGTGCCAGCAGCTTGGCTAGCGGGGGGGTAGATACGCAGTATTTT. Amino acid sequence: CASSLASGGVDTQYF.

The chain has TRBV11-3 and TRBJ1-2, with a weak D call TRBD1 (5 bases). This CDR3 region has 15 residues. V was trimmed by 2 bases and J by 9 bases, leaving 19 bases between them. Germline V gene sequence: CDR1 SGHNT, CDR2 YENEEA. CDR3 DNA: TGTGCCAGCAGCTTAAAGGTCAGGGTGCAGAAAAGCTACACCTTC. Its translation: CASSLKVRVQKSYTF.

The CDR3 sequence is CASSLASQGGGTEAFF. CDR3 coding DNA: TGTGCCAGCAGCTTAGCCAGTCAGGGTGGTGGGACTGAAGCTTTCTTT. This chain uses TRBV7-2 with TRBJ1-1; a weak D match, TRBD1 (5 bases). The CDR3 is 16 residues long. From germline, CDR1 is SGHTA and CDR2 FQGNSA. The V gene lost 0 bases and the J gene lost 5 bases, with 16 bases spanning the gap.

This clone has a handful of counts. The rearrangement links TRBV18 to TRBJ2-2; D remains ambiguous. The CDR3 length is 14 residues. Trimming stripped 4 bases from V and 8 bases from J, with 14 bases between. CDR1 and CDR2 (germline): KGHSH, LQKENI. The CDR3 coding sequence is TGTGCCAGCTCACAGCCGTTGTGGAGAGGGGAGCTGTTTTTT. It codes for CASSQPLWRGELFF. Drawing the rest from reference TRBV18 and TRBJ2-2, the complete variable domain is NAGVMQNPRHLVRRRGQEARLRCSPMKGHSHVYWYRQLPEEGLKFMVYLQKENIIDESGMPKERFSAEFPKEGPSILRIQQVVRGDSAAYFCASSQPLWRGELFFGEGSRLTVL.

V gene TRBV5-4 combines with J gene TRBJ2-1; 7 nucleotides match TRBD1. Germline lookup yields CDR1 SGHNT and CDR2 YYREEE (reference sequence). This CDR3 is built from 16 residues. Germline trimming cut 2 bases from V and 0 bases from J; bases unmatched to any gene: 5. The CDR3 DNA reads TGTGCCAGCAGCTTCCGACAGGGCAGCTCCTACAATGAGCAGTTCTTC. It codes for CASSFRQGSSYNEQFF.

The V call is TRBV27, the J call TRBJ1-1, with TRBD1 matching over 10 bases. CDR1 MNHEY and CDR2 SMNVEV come from the germline V gene (reference sequence). V trimming: 5 bases; J trimming: 5 bases; junction bases outside the gene matches: 5. This CDR3 spans 14 amino acids. The CDR3: CASSTTGGRTEAFF. In DNA, the CDR3 is TGTGCCAGCAGTACGACAGGGGGCCGGACTGAAGCTTTCTTT.

V usage is TRBV7-3 and J usage is TRBJ2-5, with D possibly TRBD1 on 5 matching bases. V was trimmed by 2 bases and J by 5 bases, leaving 9 bases between them. The CDR3 loop spans 13 amino acids. The V gene's germline CDR1 is SGHTA and CDR2 FQGTGA. This CDR3 reads CASSLSTVETQYF. The DNA for the CDR3 is TGTGCCAGCAGCTTATCGACAGTGGAGACCCAGTACTTC.

The chain carries TRBV2 and TRBJ2-3, with D hard to call. Trimming took 0 bases from V and 7 from J, leaving 8 bases between them. The CDR3 runs 13 residues. In germline, CDR1 is SNHLY, CDR2 FYNNEI. This chain's CDR3 is CASSEAAANTQYF. The CDR3 nucleotides are TGTGCCAGCAGTGAAGCGGCGGCAAATACGCAGTATTTT.

This clone was seen only once. The rearrangement uses TRBV4-2 and TRBJ2-2, with 8 bases lining up with TRBD2. CDR3 length equals 15 residues. Germline CDR1 is LGHNA and CDR2 is YNFKEQ. Germline trimming cut 4 bases from V and 6 bases from J; bases unmatched to any gene: 7. The CDR3 here is CASSPGGVEAGELFF. In nucleotides, the CDR3 is TGTGCCAGCAGCCCGGGGGGGGTAGAAGCCGGGGAGCTGTTTTTT.

The J gene is TRBJ2-7, the V gene TRBV5-1; D is perhaps TRBD2 (5 bases). The germline gives CDR1 SGHRS, CDR2 YFSETQ. The length of the CDR3 is 15 residues. V shed 4 bases and J shed 3 bases, with 17 bases lying between them. As DNA, the CDR3 is TGCGCCAGCAGCGCGGGCCGCGGCCCAAGCTACGAGCAGTACTTC. Translated: CASSAGRGPSYEQYF. The whole variable domain, filled in from reference TRBV5-1 and TRBJ2-7, reads KAGVTQTPRYLIKTRGQQVTLSCSPISGHRSVSWYQQTPGQGLQFLFEYFSETQRNKGNFPGRFSGRQFSNSRSEMNVSTLELGDSALYLCASSAGRGPSYEQYFGPGTRLTVT.

The V and J genes are TRBV30 and TRBJ1-6; D ambiguous. This CDR3 has 16 residues. Trimming removed 0 bases at V and 0 bases at J, with 9 bases between. The germline CDR1 and CDR2 sequences are GTSNPN and SVGIG (reference sequence). This chain's CDR3 is CAWSVQGSSYNSPLHF. CDR3 coding DNA: TGTGCCTGGAGTGTACAAGGGAGCTCCTATAATTCACCCCTCCACTTT.

This chain connects TRBV7-2 to TRBJ2-7, with 8 positions matching TRBD2. The CDR3 contains 16 residues. Germline lookup yields CDR1 SGHTA and CDR2 FQGNSA. The junction had 16 bases not matched to a gene; V was cut back by 5 bases and J by 7 bases. The CDR3 DNA follows: TGTGCCAGCAGCCCCAGACCGAGCGGGGGACTACGAGAGCAGTACTTC. Amino acids: CASSPRPSGGLREQYF.

This chain connects TRBV9 to TRBJ1-1; D is unclear. Germline values: CDR1 SGDLS, CDR2 YYNGEE. The V gene lost 2 bases and the J gene lost 1 base, with 9 bases spanning the gap. CDR3 length: 14 amino acids. The CDR3 DNA reads as TGTGCCAGCAGCGTGACATCTCAGAACACTGAAGCTTTCTTT. Encoded protein: CASSVTSQNTEAFF.

The V and J genes are TRBV18 and TRBJ1-3, with 10 bases matching TRBD1. Germline loops: CDR1 KGHSH, CDR2 LQKENI. Trimming removed 3 bases from V and 2 bases from J; junction bases left unmatched: 7. The CDR3 has 17 amino acids. For the CDR3, the DNA is TGTGCCAGCTCACCCCGGGGACAGGGGACGGCTGGAAACACCATATATTTT. Protein product: CASSPRGQGTAGNTIYF.

The gene calls are TRBV6-1 and TRBJ2-5; 7 bases match TRBD2. V was clipped by 3 bases and J by 4 bases; unmatched bases: 5. This CDR3 has 14 amino acids. Germline-derived CDR1 and CDR2 are MNHNS and SASEGT. CDR3 amino acids: CASSEAWEGETQYF. The CDR3 bases are TGTGCCAGCAGTGAGGCATGGGAGGGAGAGACCCAGTACTTC.

This sequence joins TRBV4-3 and TRBJ2-2, with D perhaps matching TRBD1 (5 bases). Germline V gene data show CDR1 as LGHNA and CDR2 as YSLEER. CDR3 size: 12 residues. V lost 4 bases, J lost 9 bases, and 9 bases lay in between. The CDR3 nucleotides are TGCGCCAGCAGCCCCCAGGGTAGGGAGCTGTTTTTT. This translates into CASSPQGRELFF.

This clone was picked up one time. This sequence joins TRBV6-1 and TRBJ1-1; 7 bases agree with TRBD1. V shed 2 bases and J 0 bases; nucleotides not matched to a gene: 6. Germline values: CDR1 MNHNS, CDR2 SASEGT. This CDR3 has 16 residues. CDR3 residues: CASSELGGRLNTEAFF. The CDR3 region has the DNA TGTGCCAGCAGTGAATTAGGGGGCCGGCTGAACACTGAAGCTTTCTTT.

The V gene is TRBV2, the J gene TRBJ2-6; 8 bases are shared with TRBD1. The CDR3 is 16 amino acids. V dropped 5 bases and J dropped 15; count of bases not matched to a gene: 18. Germline loops: CDR1 SNHLY, CDR2 FYNNEI. CDR3 DNA: TGTGCCAGCAGTCTTCTTCCGGGACAGGATGCTCTCTCCCTGACTTTC. This translates into CASSLLPGQDALSLTF.

The chain carries TRBV15 and TRBJ1-5; D is possibly TRBD1 (5 bases). The CDR3 length is 14 residues. The V and J ends lost 1 base and 4 bases respectively, with 8 bases between them. The germline V gene has CDR1 LNHNV and CDR2 YYDKDF (reference sequence). CDR3 in amino acids: CATSRGQPNQPQHF. In DNA, the CDR3 is TGTGCCACCAGCAGAGGACAGCCTAATCAGCCCCAGCATTTT.

The V gene is TRBV7-9, the J gene TRBJ2-3, with D possibly TRBD2 on 6 matching bases. Germline values: CDR1 SEHNR, CDR2 FQNEAQ (reference sequence). CDR3 length: 17 residues. Trimming stripped 6 bases from V and 0 bases from J, with 19 bases between. The CDR3 DNA reads TGTGCCAGCAGTTCATACGGGGACTGGATGAGCACAGATACGCAGTATTTT. Its translation: CASSSYGDWMSTDTQYF. Using reference TRBV7-9 and TRBJ2-3 for the parts outside the CDR3, the full variable domain is DTGVSQNPRHKITKRGQNVTFRCDPISEHNRLYWYRQTLGQGPEFLTYFQNEAQLEKSRLLSDRFSAERPKGSFSTLEIQRTEQGDSAMYLCASSSYGDWMSTDTQYFGPGTRLTVL.

This clone was observed a few times. The rearrangement joins TRBV6-1 to TRBJ1-2; the D gene is possibly TRBD1 (5 bases). CDR1 and CDR2 (germline): MNHNS, SASEGT. This CDR3 comprises 15 residues. The V and J ends lost 1 base and 4 bases respectively, with 13 bases between them. CDR3 DNA sequence: TGTGCCAGCAGTGAAGGGCAGGGAAGTATCTATGGCTACACCTTC. Protein: CASSEGQGSIYGYTF.

The V call is TRBV18, the J call TRBJ1-1; D possibly corresponds to TRBD1 (6 bases). Looked up from germline, CDR1 is KGHSH and CDR2 is LQKENI. The CDR3 runs 15 residues. The germline V and J ends were trimmed by 6 bases and 7 bases, with 21 bases remaining between them. The CDR3 sequence is CASSFMGGGRSEAFF. The CDR3 DNA reads TGTGCCAGCTCGTTTATGGGGGGGGGCAGGAGTGAAGCTTTCTTT.

The gene calls are TRBV19 and TRBJ2-5; 13 bases line up with TRBD2. V was pared by 5 bases and J by 1 base, with 7 bases of the junction left unmatched. Germline CDR1 reads LNHDA; CDR2 reads SQIVND (reference sequence). The CDR3 is 17 residues long. CDR3 in DNA: TGTGCCAGTAGTCTCGGGTGGACTAGCGGGGGCCAAGAGACCCAGTACTTC. Its protein is CASSLGWTSGGQETQYF.

The J gene is TRBJ2-1, the V gene TRBV11-2; the D gene is possibly TRBD2 (6 bases). The CDR3 is made up of 15 amino acids. The germline V gene encodes CDR1 SGHAT and CDR2 FQNNGV. V lost 2 bases to trimming and J lost 1 base, with 9 bases between them. The CDR3: CASSLRLASYNEQFF. The DNA for the CDR3 is TGTGCCAGCAGCTTACGGCTAGCGTCCTACAATGAGCAGTTCTTC.

This clone has just one count. The chain has TRBV6-1 and TRBJ1-1, with 8 positions matching TRBD1. Germline V gives CDR1 MNHNS, CDR2 SASEGT. There are 15 residues in the CDR3. The trim removed 5 bases at V and 5 bases at J, leaving 10 bases unmatched. Here the CDR3 reads CASSPTGGAVTEAFF. The CDR3, as DNA: TGTGCCAGCAGTCCAACAGGGGGGGCAGTAACTGAAGCTTTCTTT.

V is TRBV5-4 and J is TRBJ2-5; TRBD2 matches 10 bases. The V gene's germline CDR1 is SGHNT and CDR2 YYREEE (reference sequence). J was trimmed by 6 bases and V by 2 bases; bases with no gene match: 7. The CDR3 totals 15 residues. CDR3 residues: CASSFAGTSDQTQYF. DNA of the CDR3: TGTGCCAGCAGCTTCGCCGGGACTAGCGACCAGACCCAGTACTTC. Full variable domain (remainder filled in from reference TRBV5-4 and TRBJ2-5): ETGVTQSPTHLIKTRGQQVTLRCSSQSGHNTVSWYQQALGQGPQFIFQYYREEENGRGNFPPRFSGLQFPNYSSELNVNALELDDSALYLCASSFAGTSDQTQYFGPGTRLLVL.

The chain recombines TRBV5-1 with TRBJ1-1; TRBD1 might be the D (6 bases). The V and J ends lost 4 bases and 3 bases respectively, with 13 bases between them. This CDR3 region has 14 residues. Per the germline V gene, CDR1 is SGHRS and CDR2 is YFSETQ. The CDR3 sequence: CASSAGQSHTEAFF. In DNA, the CDR3 is TGCGCCAGCAGCGCCGGACAGTCGCACACTGAAGCTTTCTTT.

The rearrangement links TRBV5-6 to TRBJ1-2, with a possible D match to TRBD1 (6 bases). The ends were cut back, 6 bases at V and 8 bases at J, with 17 bases in the middle. The CDR3 runs to 13 residues. CDR1 is SGHDT, CDR2 YYEEEE, per germline. CDR3 loop: CASTGGPLGGYTF. CDR3 coding DNA: TGTGCCAGCACCGGGGGGCCCCTTGGCGGCTACACCTTC.

DNA for the CDR3: TGTGCCAGCAGCTTTTCCCGAGGAGCGCCGGCTTTCTTT. Encoded protein: CASSFSRGAPAFF. The chain joins TRBV7-9 to TRBJ1-1; D is unresolved. The CDR3 is 13 residues long. The ends were cut back, 3 bases at V and 11 bases at J, with 16 bases in the middle. Germline values: CDR1 SEHNR, CDR2 FQNEAQ (reference sequence).

The chain uses TRBV5-1 and TRBJ2-1; TRBD2 is a possible D gene (6 bases). V lost 4 bases to trimming and J lost 4 bases, with 12 bases between them. Germline values: CDR1 SGHRS, CDR2 YFSETQ. The CDR3 has 14 amino acids. The CDR3 bases are TGCGCCAGCAGCCCCGGGAGAGGGTACAATGAGCAGTTCTTC. It encodes CASSPGRGYNEQFF.

This rearrangement joins TRBV5-1 to TRBJ1-3, with a tentative D call TRBD1 (6 bases). CDR3 size: 16 residues. The germline V gene encodes CDR1 SGHRS and CDR2 YFSETQ. V was trimmed by 0 bases and J by 0 bases, leaving 10 bases between them. The CDR3 reads CASSLAGHSSGNTIYF. The CDR3 DNA reads as TGCGCCAGCAGCTTGGCGGGACATTCCTCTGGAAACACCATATATTTT.

This chain uses TRBV28 with TRBJ1-5; D is possibly TRBD1 (5 bases). CDR3 size: 12 residues. The V gene's germline CDR1 is MDHEN and CDR2 SYDVKM. V lost 6 bases and J lost 16, with 19 bases in between. For the CDR3, the DNA is TGTGCCAGCAGATATCGCAGGGAACCCCCTCATTTT. This encodes CASRYRREPPHF.